This T cell receptor beta chain derives from a study of OX40 agonist ivuxolimab in advanced cancers. At the level of the study: Six ivuxolimab dose levels, 0.01 to 10 mg/kg, were given intravenously every 2 weeks. Dose-escalation patients suffered from hepatocellular carcinoma, melanoma, renal cell or head and neck cancer. Study-level points and caveats: Dose levels from 0.1 to 3.0 mg/kg saw CD4+ and CD8+ blood T cells expand clonally by week 6. Normalized T-cell clonal expansion was also low in a subset of nonresponders.

Regarding this clone: Its antigen is unknown.

Using immunoSEQ multiplex PCR, the repertoire was profiled, and TCRdb retains in-frame clones only, with some absent. The table includes about 86,000 clones, about 90% detected once. The receptor's source is an adult with an advanced solid tumor such as melanoma, head and neck, liver or kidney cancer. The specimen was CD4+ or CD8+ T cells sorted from blood, collected in a trial of the OX40 agonist ivuxolimab.

The DNA for the CDR3 is TGCGCCAGCAGCGCACAGGGGTTTACAGATACGCAGTATTTT. Protein product: CASSAQGFTDTQYF. J is TRBJ2-3 and V is TRBV5-1; 7 nucleotides match TRBD1. After removal of 4 bases from V and 3 bases from J, the junction contained 5 bases not matched to a gene. The CDR3 runs to 14 residues. CDR1 SGHRS and CDR2 YFSETQ come from the germline V gene.